This T cell receptor (beta chain) was sequenced during a study of identical twins. Each CDR3 protein gets one entry after TCRdb re-called the 5' RACE reads with MiXCR. The table records some 690,000 distinct CDR3 sequences, approximately 22% of them present only once. This sample also appeared in a second study, on T cells expressing NK-cell markers.

This receptor was identified in a woman aged 18-29 years in good health. The sequencing sample was made of PBMCs.

CDR3 protein: CASSSPALRGSNIQYF. The CDR3 DNA follows: TGTGCCAGCAGTTCCCCAGCCCTAAGGGGATCAAACATTCAGTACTTC. The V and J genes are TRBV12-3 or TRBV12-4 and TRBJ2-4; tentatively, D is TRBD1 (5 bases). The CDR3 sequence is 16 residues long. Trimming stripped 4 bases from V and 6 bases from J, with 19 bases between.